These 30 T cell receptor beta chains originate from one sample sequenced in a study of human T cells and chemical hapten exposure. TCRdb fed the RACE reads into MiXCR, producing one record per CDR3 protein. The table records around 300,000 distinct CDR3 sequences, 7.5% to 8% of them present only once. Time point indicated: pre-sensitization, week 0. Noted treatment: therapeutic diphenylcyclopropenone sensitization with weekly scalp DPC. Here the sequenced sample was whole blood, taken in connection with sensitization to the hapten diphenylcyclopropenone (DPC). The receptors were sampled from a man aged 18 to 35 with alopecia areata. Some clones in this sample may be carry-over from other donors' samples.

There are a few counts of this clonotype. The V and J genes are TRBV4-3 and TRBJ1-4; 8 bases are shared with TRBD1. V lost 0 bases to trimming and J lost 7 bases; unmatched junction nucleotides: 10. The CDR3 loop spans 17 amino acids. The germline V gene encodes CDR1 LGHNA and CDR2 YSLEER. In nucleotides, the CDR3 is TGCGCCAGCAGCCAAGAGAAGGGAGCGGACAGGGTTGAAAAACTGTTTTTT. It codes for CASSQEKGADRVEKLFF.

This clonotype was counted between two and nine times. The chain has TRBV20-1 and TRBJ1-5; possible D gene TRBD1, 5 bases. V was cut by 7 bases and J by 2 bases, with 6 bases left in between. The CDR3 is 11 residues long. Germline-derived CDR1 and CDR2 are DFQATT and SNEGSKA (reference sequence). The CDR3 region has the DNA TGCAGTGTCAGGGGCAATCAGCCCCAGCATTTT. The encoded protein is CSVRGNQPQHF.

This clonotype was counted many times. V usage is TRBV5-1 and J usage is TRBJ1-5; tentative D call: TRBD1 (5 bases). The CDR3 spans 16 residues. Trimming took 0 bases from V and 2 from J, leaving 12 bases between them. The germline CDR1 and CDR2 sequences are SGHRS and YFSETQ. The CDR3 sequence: CASSLGQGNGNQPQHF. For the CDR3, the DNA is TGCGCCAGCAGCTTGGGTCAGGGAAACGGCAATCAGCCCCAGCATTTT.

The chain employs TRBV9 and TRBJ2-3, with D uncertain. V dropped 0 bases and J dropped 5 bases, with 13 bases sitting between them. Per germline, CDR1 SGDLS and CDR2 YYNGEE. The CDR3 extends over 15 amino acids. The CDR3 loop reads CASSVAGSLVDTQYF. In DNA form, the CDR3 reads TGTGCCAGCAGCGTAGCTGGTAGCTTAGTAGATACGCAGTATTTT.

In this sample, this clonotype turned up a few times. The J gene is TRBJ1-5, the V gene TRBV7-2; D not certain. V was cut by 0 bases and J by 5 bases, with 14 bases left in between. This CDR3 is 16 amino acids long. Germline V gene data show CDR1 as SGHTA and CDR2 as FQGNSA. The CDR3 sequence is CASSLAFARKDQPQHF. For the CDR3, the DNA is TGTGCCAGCAGCTTAGCGTTTGCCAGAAAGGATCAGCCCCAGCATTTT.

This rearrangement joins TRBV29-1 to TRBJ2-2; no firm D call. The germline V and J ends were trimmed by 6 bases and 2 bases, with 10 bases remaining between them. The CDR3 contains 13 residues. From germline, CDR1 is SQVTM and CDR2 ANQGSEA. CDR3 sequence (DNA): TGCAGCGTACCCGGGCTAAACACCGGGGAGCTGTTTTTT. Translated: CSVPGLNTGELFF.

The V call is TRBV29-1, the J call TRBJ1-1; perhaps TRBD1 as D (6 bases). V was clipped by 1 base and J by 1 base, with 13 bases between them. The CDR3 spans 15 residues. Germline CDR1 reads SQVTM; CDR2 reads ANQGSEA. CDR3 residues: CSVEGMGGWNTEAFF. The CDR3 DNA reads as TGCAGCGTTGAAGGCATGGGGGGCTGGAACACTGAAGCTTTCTTT.

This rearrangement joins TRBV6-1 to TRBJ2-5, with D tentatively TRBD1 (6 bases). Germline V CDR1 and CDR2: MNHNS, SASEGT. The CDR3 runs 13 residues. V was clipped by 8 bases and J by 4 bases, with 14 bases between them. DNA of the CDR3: TGTGCCAGCTTAAAACAGGGTAGAGAGACCCAGTACTTC. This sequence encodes CASLKQGRETQYF.

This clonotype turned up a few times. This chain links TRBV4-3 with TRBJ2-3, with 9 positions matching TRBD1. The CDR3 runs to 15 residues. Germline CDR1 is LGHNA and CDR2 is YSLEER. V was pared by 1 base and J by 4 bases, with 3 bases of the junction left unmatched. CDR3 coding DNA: TGCGCCAGCAGCCAAGGGACAGGGGTGGCAGATACGCAGTATTTT. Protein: CASSQGTGVADTQYF.

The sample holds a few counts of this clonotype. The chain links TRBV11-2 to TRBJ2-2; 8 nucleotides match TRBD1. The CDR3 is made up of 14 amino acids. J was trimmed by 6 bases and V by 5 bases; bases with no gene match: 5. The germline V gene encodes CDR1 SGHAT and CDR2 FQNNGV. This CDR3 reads CASSPTTGAGELFF. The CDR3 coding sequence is TGTGCCAGCAGCCCTACGACAGGGGCCGGGGAGCTGTTTTTT.

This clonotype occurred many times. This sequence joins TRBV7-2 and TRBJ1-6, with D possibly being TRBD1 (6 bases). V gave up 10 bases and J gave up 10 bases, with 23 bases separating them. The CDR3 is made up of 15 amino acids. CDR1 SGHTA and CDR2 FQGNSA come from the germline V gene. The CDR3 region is CATQLSLQGLSPLHF. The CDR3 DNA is TGTGCCACTCAGCTTTCGTTACAGGGATTGTCACCCCTCCACTTT.

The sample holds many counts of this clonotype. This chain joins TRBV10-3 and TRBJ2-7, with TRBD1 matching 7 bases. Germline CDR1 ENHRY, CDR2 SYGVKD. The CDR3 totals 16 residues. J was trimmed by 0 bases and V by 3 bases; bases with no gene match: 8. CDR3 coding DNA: TGTGCCATCAGTGACGGGGACAGTGGGCCCTCCTACGAGCAGTACTTC. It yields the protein CAISDGDSGPSYEQYF.

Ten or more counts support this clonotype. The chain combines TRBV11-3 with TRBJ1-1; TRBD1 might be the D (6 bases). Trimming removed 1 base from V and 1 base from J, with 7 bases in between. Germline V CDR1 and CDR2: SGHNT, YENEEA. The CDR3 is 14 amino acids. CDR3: CASSLGRGNTEAFF. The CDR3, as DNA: TGTGCCAGCAGCTTAGGCAGGGGGAACACTGAAGCTTTCTTT.

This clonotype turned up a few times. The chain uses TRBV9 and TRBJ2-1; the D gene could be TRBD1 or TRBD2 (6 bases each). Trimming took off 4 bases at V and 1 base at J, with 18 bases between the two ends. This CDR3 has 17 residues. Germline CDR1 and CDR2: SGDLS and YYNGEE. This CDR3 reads CASSPRIGGNSYNEQFF. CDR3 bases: TGTGCCAGCAGCCCCCGTATAGGGGGGAATTCCTACAATGAGCAGTTCTTC.

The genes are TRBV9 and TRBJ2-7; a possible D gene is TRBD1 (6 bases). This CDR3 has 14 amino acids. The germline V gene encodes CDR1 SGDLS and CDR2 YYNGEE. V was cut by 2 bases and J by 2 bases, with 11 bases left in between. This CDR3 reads CASSVGRGTYEQYF. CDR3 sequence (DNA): TGTGCCAGCAGCGTGGGCAGGGGCACCTACGAGCAGTACTTC.

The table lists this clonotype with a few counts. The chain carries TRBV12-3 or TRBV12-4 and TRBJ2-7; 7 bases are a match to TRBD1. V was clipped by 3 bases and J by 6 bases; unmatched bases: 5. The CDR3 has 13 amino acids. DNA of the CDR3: TGTGCCAGCAGTTTGGGACAGTGGGGCGAGCAGTACGTC. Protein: CASSLGQWGEQYV.

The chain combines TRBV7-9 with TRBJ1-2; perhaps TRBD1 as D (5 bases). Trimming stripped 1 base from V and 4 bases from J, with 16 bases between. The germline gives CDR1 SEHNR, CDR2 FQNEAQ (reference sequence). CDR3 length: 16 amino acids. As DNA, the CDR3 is TGTGCCAGCAGCTTAGTCACAGGACCCGCGCCCTATGGCTACACCTTC. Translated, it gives CASSLVTGPAPYGYTF.

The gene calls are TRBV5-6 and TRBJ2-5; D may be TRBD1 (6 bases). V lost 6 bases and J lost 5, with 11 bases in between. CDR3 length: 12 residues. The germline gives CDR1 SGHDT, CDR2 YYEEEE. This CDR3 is CASTTQGETQYF. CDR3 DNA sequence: TGTGCCAGCACCACCCAGGGGGAGACCCAGTACTTC.

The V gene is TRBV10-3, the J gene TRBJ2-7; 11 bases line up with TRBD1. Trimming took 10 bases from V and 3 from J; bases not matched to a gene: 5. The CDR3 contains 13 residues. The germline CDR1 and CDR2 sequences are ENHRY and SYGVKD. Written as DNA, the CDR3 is TGTGCCACGGCCGGGACAGGGGGCTACGAGCAGTACTTC. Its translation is CATAGTGGYEQYF.

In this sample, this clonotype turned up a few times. The CDR3 is CASSTGTASVADTQYF. The CDR3 nucleotides read TGCGCCAGCAGCACCGGGACAGCCTCGGTTGCAGATACGCAGTATTTT. The chain recombines TRBV5-1 with TRBJ2-3; 7 positions agree with TRBD1. The V segment lost 4 bases and the J segment 4 bases; nucleotides outside the gene matches: 12. Germline CDR1 reads SGHRS; CDR2 reads YFSETQ. The CDR3 is 16 residues long.

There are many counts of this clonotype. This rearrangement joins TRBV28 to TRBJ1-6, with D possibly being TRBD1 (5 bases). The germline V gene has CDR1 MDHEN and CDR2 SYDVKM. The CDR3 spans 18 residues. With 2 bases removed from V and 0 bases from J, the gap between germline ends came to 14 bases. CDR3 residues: CASSLEGRASSYNSPLHF. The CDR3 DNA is TGTGCCAGCAGTTTAGAGGGCAGGGCGAGCTCCTATAATTCACCCCTCCACTTT.

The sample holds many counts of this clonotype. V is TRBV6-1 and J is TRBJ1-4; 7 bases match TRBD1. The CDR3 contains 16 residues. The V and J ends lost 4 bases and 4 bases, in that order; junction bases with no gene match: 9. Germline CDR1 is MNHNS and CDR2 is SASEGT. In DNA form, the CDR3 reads TGTGCCAGCAGTGCCCACAGGGGCCAGGGTAATGAAAAACTGTTTTTT. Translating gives CASSAHRGQGNEKLFF.

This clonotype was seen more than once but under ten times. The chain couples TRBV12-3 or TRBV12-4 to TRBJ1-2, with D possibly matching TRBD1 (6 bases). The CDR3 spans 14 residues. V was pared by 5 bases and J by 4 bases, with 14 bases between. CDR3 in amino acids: CASSTGSAGYGYTF. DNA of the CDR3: TGTGCCAGCAGTACAGGGAGCGCAGGCTATGGCTACACCTTC.

CDR3 residues: CASSEQGQRGYTF. The CDR3 DNA reads as TGTGCCAGCAGTGAACAGGGCCAGCGTGGCTACACCTTC. The chain uses TRBV2 and TRBJ1-2; D might be TRBD1 (5 bases). Trimming shortened V by 2 bases and J by 7 bases, and 11 bases separated the two germline ends. The CDR3 sequence is 13 residues long. In germline, CDR1 is SNHLY, CDR2 FYNNEI.

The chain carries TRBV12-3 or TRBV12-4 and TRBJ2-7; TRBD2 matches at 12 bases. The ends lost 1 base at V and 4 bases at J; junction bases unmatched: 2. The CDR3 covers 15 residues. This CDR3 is CASSLELAGGYEQYF. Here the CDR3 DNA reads TGTGCCAGCAGTTTAGAACTAGCGGGGGGTTACGAGCAGTACTTC.

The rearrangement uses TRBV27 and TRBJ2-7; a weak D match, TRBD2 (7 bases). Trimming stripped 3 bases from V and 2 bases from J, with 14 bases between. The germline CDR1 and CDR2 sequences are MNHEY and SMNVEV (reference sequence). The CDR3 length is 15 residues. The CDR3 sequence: CASSFVGGDPYEQYF. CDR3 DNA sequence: TGTGCCAGCAGTTTTGTAGGGGGGGATCCCTACGAGCAGTACTTC.

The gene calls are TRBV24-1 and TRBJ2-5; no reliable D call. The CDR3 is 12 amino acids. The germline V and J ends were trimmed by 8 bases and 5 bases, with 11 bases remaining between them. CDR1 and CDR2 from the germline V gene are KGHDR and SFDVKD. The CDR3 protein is CATINERETQYF. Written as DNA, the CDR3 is TGTGCCACCATAAACGAGAGGGAGACCCAGTACTTC.

DNA for the CDR3: TGCGCCAGCAGACCCGACAGCCTCTATGGCTACACCTTC. Protein product: CASRPDSLYGYTF. This chain connects TRBV5-1 to TRBJ1-2, with a possible D match to TRBD1 (5 bases). The ends were cut back, 5 bases at V and 4 bases at J, with 12 bases in the middle. CDR3 length: 13 residues. Germline lookup yields CDR1 SGHRS and CDR2 YFSETQ.

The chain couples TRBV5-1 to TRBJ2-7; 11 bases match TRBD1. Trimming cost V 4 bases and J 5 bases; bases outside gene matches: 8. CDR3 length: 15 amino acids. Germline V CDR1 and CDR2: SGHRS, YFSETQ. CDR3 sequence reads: CASSPRTGGQHEQYF. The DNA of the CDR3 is TGCGCCAGCAGCCCCCGGACAGGGGGCCAACACGAGCAGTACTTC.

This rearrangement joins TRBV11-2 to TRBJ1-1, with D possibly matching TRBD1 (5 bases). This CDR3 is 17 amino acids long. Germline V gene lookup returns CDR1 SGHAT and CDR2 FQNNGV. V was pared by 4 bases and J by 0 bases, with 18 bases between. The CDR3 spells CASSYYFDSGMNTEAFF. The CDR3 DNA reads TGTGCCAGCAGCTACTATTTCGACAGCGGGATGAACACTGAAGCTTTCTTT. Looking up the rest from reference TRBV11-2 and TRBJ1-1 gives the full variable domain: EAGVAQSPRYKIIEKRQSVAFWCNPISGHATLYWYQQILGQGPKLLIQFQNNGVVDDSQLPKDRFSAERLKGVDSTLKIQPAKLEDSAVYLCASSYYFDSGMNTEAFFGQGTRLTVV.